A selection of T cell receptor beta chains follows, all from one sample in a study of blood T cell repertoires in COVID-19. Using immunoSEQ multiplex PCR, the repertoire was profiled, and TCRdb retains in-frame clones only, with some absent. This table holds about 260,000 clones, 88% found once. The sequenced sample was peripheral blood. The receptors stem from a woman aged 70-85 years with COVID-19, enrolled during active disease. The CDR3 runs from the conserved cysteine through the conserved F or W. D genes are given only for firm matches. The size field is filled for only some rows; it gives once, few, many or a size class.

J	V	D	size	CDR3	DNA
TRBJ2-7	TRBV5-4	TRBD2	.	CASSNGGGGHYEQYF	TGTGCCAGCAGCAATGGGGGGGGAGGGCACTACGAGCAGTACTTC
TRBJ1-5	TRBV28	.	.	CASRLQGHSNQPQHF	TGTGCCAGCAGACTACAGGGACATAGCAATCAGCCCCAGCATTTT
TRBJ2-7	TRBV3-1/TRBV3-2	TRBD1	.	CASSLTSRGQGAYEQYF	TGTGCCAGCAGCCTTACCTCACGGGGACAGGGGGCTTACGAGCAGTACTTC
TRBJ1-5	TRBV28	TRBD1	.	CASSPGQGNQPQHF	TGTGCCAGCAGTCCGGGACAGGGTAATCAGCCCCAGCATTTT
TRBJ2-5	TRBV2	.	.	CASSRGWETQYF	TGTGCCAGCAGTAGGGGGTGGGAGACCCAGTACTTC
TRBJ1-2	TRBV7-8	TRBD1	.	CASSLMFGTAYGYTF	TGTGCCAGCAGCTTAATGTTTGGGACAGCCTATGGCTACACCTTC
TRBJ1-4	TRBV5-4	.	.	CASSSEGYNEKLFF	TGTGCCAGCAGCTCTGAGGGTTATAATGAAAAACTGTTTTTT
TRBJ1-4	TRBV3-1/TRBV3-2	TRBD1	.	CASSIRDRVPNEKLFF	TGTGCCAGCAGCATCCGGGACAGGGTCCCTAATGAAAAACTGTTTTTT
TRBJ1-1	TRBV7-6	.	.	CASSFGGATEAFF	TGTGCCAGCAGCTTCGGGGGTGCCACTGAAGCTTTCTTT
TRBJ2-2	TRBV6-1	TRBD1	.	CASSETGFPGELFF	TGTGCCAGCAGTGAGACAGGGTTCCCCGGGGAGCTGTTTTTT
TRBJ2-5	TRBV5-3	TRBD2	.	CARSNAYGSGHGETQYF	TGTGCCAGAAGCAACGCGTATGGTAGCGGGCATGGGGAGACCCAGTACTTC
TRBJ2-7	TRBV28	TRBD1	.	CASSPTGGVEQYF	TGTGCCAGCAGCCCGACAGGGGGCGTCGAGCAGTACTTC
TRBJ2-7	TRBV5-1	TRBD1	.	CASSFVGTGAYEQYF	TGCGCCAGCAGCTTTGTCGGGACAGGAGCCTACGAGCAGTACTTC
TRBJ2-2	TRBV5-4	TRBD1	.	CASSRTGRSGELFF	TGTGCCAGCAGCCGGACAGGGAGATCCGGGGAGCTGTTTTTT
TRBJ1-4	TRBV15	.	.	CATSVTRPGGNEKLFF	TGTGCCACCAGCGTAACCCGACCGGGGGGGAATGAAAAACTGTTTTTT
TRBJ2-7	TRBV18	TRBD1	.	CASSPGTGGVEQYF	TGTGCCAGCTCACCCGGGACAGGGGGCGTCGAGCAGTACTTC
TRBJ2-7	TRBV13	TRBD1	.	CASSRTGGEQYF	TGTGCCAGCAGCCGGACAGGGGGCGAGCAGTACTTC
TRBJ1-3	TRBV28	.	.	CASTPRGEIENTIYF	TGTGCCAGCACTCCGCGGGGTGAAATCGAAAACACCATATATTTT
TRBJ2-7	TRBV7-9	TRBD2	.	CASSLVGSGGNYEQYF	TGTGCCAGCAGCTTAGTGGGTAGCGGGGGAAACTACGAGCAGTACTTC
TRBJ2-5	TRBV30	.	.	CAWSVAGFGETQYF	TGTGCCTGGAGTGTTGCCGGGTTCGGGGAGACCCAGTACTTC
TRBJ2-2	TRBV19	.	few	CASSWLASGELFF	TGTGCCAGTAGTTGGCTAGCGAGCGGGGAGCTGTTTTTT
TRBJ1-2	TRBV14	.	.	CASSRTITNYGYTF	TGTGCCAGCAGCCGGACAATTACTAACTATGGCTACACCTTC
TRBJ1-5	TRBV19	.	.	CASSIFGSEQPQHF	TGTGCCAGTAGTATTTTTGGCAGCGAACAGCCCCAGCATTTT
TRBJ1-2	TRBV28	.	few	CASSLGTGLYGYTF	TGTGCCAGCAGTTTAGGTACAGGTCTCTATGGCTACACCTTC
TRBJ2-1	TRBV6-4	TRBD2	.	CASSETSGSSEQFF	TGTGCCAGCAGTGAGACTAGCGGGAGCAGTGAGCAGTTCTTC
TRBJ2-7	TRBV11-2	.	.	CASSLGRNPYEQYF	TGTGCCAGCAGCTTAGGGCGGAATCCCTACGAGCAGTACTTC
TRBJ2-5	TRBV4-1	TRBD1	.	CASSQTLGTGVWQKEETQYF	TGCGCCAGCAGCCAAACTCTAGGGACAGGGGTTTGGCAGAAGGAAGAGACCCAGTACTTC
TRBJ1-2	TRBV3-1/TRBV3-2	.	.	CASSQDGGYGYTF	TGTGCCAGCAGCCAGGACGGGGGCTATGGCTACACCTTC
TRBJ2-2	TRBV11-3	.	.	CASRPGGLTGELFF	TGTGCCAGCAGACCCGGTGGACTTACCGGGGAGCTGTTTTTT
TRBJ1-6	TRBV5-1	.	.	CASSSLGSNSPLHF	TGCGCCAGCAGCTCCCTCGGGAGTAATTCACCCCTCCACTTT
TRBJ2-5	TRBV20-1	.	.	CSAPSGETQYF	TGCAGTGCCCCCTCGGGAGAGACCCAGTACTTC
TRBJ1-2	TRBV30	.	.	CACDESGTQLYGYTF	TGTGCCTGCGACGAATCCGGGACACAACTCTATGGCTACACCTTC
TRBJ2-7	TRBV24-1	.	.	CATSDTDRFYEQYF	TGTGCCACCAGTGATACTGACAGGTTCTACGAGCAGTACTTC
TRBJ2-5	TRBV24-1	.	.	CATSEKGAGGRETQYF	TGTGCCACCAGTGAAAAAGGGGCCGGGGGTAGAGAGACCCAGTACTTC
TRBJ1-6	TRBV19	TRBD1	.	CASSISQGPNSPLHF	TGTGCCAGTAGTATATCACAGGGGCCGAATTCACCCCTCCACTTT
TRBJ1-2	TRBV5-4	.	.	CASSLGGTGSYGYTF	TGTGCCAGCAGCTTGGGTGGTACGGGAAGCTATGGCTACACCTTC
TRBJ1-5	TRBV20-1	TRBD1	.	CSASKNRGHQPQHF	TGCAGTGCTAGTAAAAACAGGGGGCATCAGCCCCAGCATTTT
TRBJ2-7	TRBV28	.	.	CASKTDYEQYF	TGTGCCAGCAAAACAGACTACGAGCAGTACTTC
TRBJ2-1	TRBV19	.	.	CASSQGGNSYNEQFF	TGTGCCAGTAGCCAAGGGGGAAACTCCTACAATGAGCAGTTCTTC
TRBJ1-2	TRBV7-2	.	.	CASSLDAGLNYGYTF	TGTGCCAGCAGCTTAGATGCGGGGCTAAACTATGGCTACACCTTC
TRBJ2-7	TRBV7-2	.	.	CASSQDSLDSREQYF	TGTGCCAGCAGCCAGGACTCGCTCGACTCTCGGGAGCAGTACTTC
TRBJ1-1	TRBV7-9	.	.	CASSHTSNTEAFF	TGTGCCAGCAGCCACACCTCGAACACTGAAGCTTTCTTT
TRBJ1-2	TRBV5-4	TRBD1	.	CASSLVQGEYGYTF	TGTGCCAGCAGCTTGGTTCAGGGGGAATATGGCTACACCTTC
TRBJ2-7	TRBV11-2	TRBD2	.	CASSLGGGLAGGYEQYF	TGTGCCAGCAGCTTAGGGGGAGGACTAGCGGGAGGTTACGAGCAGTACTTC
TRBJ2-5	TRBV5-1	.	.	CASSLIYQETQYF	TGCGCCAGCAGCTTGATCTACCAAGAGACCCAGTACTTC
TRBJ2-3	TRBV14	TRBD2	.	CASSQFGLAGGHPDTQYF	TGTGCCAGCAGCCAGTTTGGACTAGCGGGAGGCCATCCAGATACGCAGTATTTT
TRBJ2-2	TRBV2	.	.	CASNLQGGNTGELFF	TGTGCCAGCAATCTTCAGGGCGGGAACACCGGGGAGCTGTTTTTT
TRBJ2-7	TRBV28	TRBD2	once	CASSLPGLAGGQYF	TGTGCCAGCAGTTTACCCGGACTAGCGGGAGGGCAGTACTTC
TRBJ1-3	TRBV10-3	.	.	CAISPGSGNTIYF	TGTGCCATCAGCCCAGGCTCTGGAAACACCATATATTTT
TRBJ2-1	TRBV5-6	.	.	CASSHRYNEQFF	TGTGCCAGCAGCCACAGGTACAATGAGCAGTTCTTC
TRBJ2-1	TRBV3-1/TRBV3-2	TRBD2	.	CASSQATTGTSGSDEQFF	TGTGCCAGCAGCCAAGCAACCACCGGGACTAGCGGGAGCGATGAGCAGTTCTTC
TRBJ1-2	TRBV11-2	.	.	CASSITNYGYTF	TGTGCCAGCAGTATTACTAACTATGGCTACACCTTC
TRBJ1-5	TRBV7-9	TRBD1	.	CASSQGQHQPQHF	TGTGCCAGCAGCCAGGGACAGCATCAGCCCCAGCATTTT
TRBJ2-3	TRBV6-5	.	.	CASSYSSGVSTDTQYF	TGTGCCAGCAGTTACTCGTCAGGGGTGAGCACAGATACGCAGTATTTT
TRBJ1-3	TRBV5-5	.	.	CASSPTTYSGNTIYF	TGTGCCAGCAGCCCAACGACTTACTCTGGAAACACCATATATTTT
TRBJ2-2	TRBV5-1	TRBD1	.	CASRTGTVNTGELFF	TGCGCCAGCAGGACCGGGACAGTTAACACCGGGGAGCTGTTTTTT
TRBJ2-1	TRBV7-3	TRBD1	few	CASSLTGGSYNEQFF	TGTGCCAGCAGCTTGACAGGGGGAAGCTACAATGAGCAGTTCTTC